In this sample, the clone carrying this T cell receptor (beta chain) turned up a few times. When the RNA was reverse transcribed, random hexamers were used with an input of roughly 0.5 to 1 ug. immunoSEQ multiplex PCR amplified TCR beta CDR3 across 54 Vbeta, 13 Jbeta. From the immunoSEQ multiplex PCR reads, TCRdb called clonotypes with MiXCR, one entry per CDR3 protein. Seen here are about 290,000 distinct CDR3 sequences, around 91% observed once, and the top ten hold around 0.18%. The sample comes from a study of CD8 T cells in Susac syndrome. The CDR3 consists of 10 residues. The V and J ends lost 6 bases and 7 bases respectively, with 10 bases between them. Germline loops: CDR1 DFQATT, CDR2 SNEGSKA (reference sequence). From blood CD8+ and CD4+ T cells, TCR beta sequences were generated. The multiple sclerosis controls, all treatment-naive patients, had relapsing-remitting disease that was stable or active. Negative isolation yielded the CD8+ and CD4+ T cells, while FACS enriched the TEMRA cells.

This TCR was recovered from a human donor with multiple sclerosis. The chain recombines TRBV20-1 with TRBJ2-7; no clear D. The specimen sequenced was CD8+ T cells from PBMCs. CDR3 region: CSAKIREQYF. CDR3 coding DNA: TGCAGTGCCAAAATCCGAGAGCAGTACTTC.